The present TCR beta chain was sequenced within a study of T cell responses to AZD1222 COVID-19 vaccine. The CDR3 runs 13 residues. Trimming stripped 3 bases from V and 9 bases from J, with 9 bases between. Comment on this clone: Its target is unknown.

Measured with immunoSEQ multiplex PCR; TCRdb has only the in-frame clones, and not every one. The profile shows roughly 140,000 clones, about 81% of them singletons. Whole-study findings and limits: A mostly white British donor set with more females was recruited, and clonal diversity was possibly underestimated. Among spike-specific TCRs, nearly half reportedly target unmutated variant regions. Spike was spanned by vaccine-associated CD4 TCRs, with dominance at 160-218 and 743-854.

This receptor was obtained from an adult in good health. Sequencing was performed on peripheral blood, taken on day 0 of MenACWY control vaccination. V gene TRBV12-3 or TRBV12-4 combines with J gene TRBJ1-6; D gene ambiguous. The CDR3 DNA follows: TGTGCCAGCAGTTTCGGGATCGCTTCACCCCTCCACTTT. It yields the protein CASSFGIASPLHF.